The T cell receptor (beta chain) described here comes from a study of cytomegalovirus exposure and HLA in healthy donors. Regarding the study as a whole: 87-base-pair reads could not separate some V segments, including TRBV6-2 and TRBV6-3. Altogether, some 170 TCR beta chains were recorded as cytomegalovirus-associated.

When sampled, the donors appeared nominally healthy, though they likely had unrecorded immune exposures. The PCR contained 60 Vbeta and 13 Jbeta primers. Libraries were prepared by immunoSEQ multiplex PCR; TCRdb keeps only in-frame clonotypes and omits some of them. Found here are about 62,000 clones; the top ten clones hold approximately 5%. A note on this clone: Antigen specificity is unknown.

Germline V gene data show CDR1 as ENHRY and CDR2 as SYGVKD. The CDR3 consists of 15 residues. The V and J ends lost 10 bases and 0 bases respectively, with 18 bases between them. The sequence derives from a man aged 25 to 45 in good health and CMV-seropositive. The rearrangement uses TRBV10-3 and TRBJ1-1; maybe TRBD1 (5 bases). Sample: PBMCs. CDR3 nucleotides: TGTGCCACCTGGGGCGGGGAAGGGATGAACACTGAAGCTTTCTTT. Amino acids: CATWGGEGMNTEAFF.